This T cell receptor beta chain is from a study of T-cell reconstitution after alpha-beta-depleted transplantation in children (dated by TCRdb to between 2015 and 2016). Study-level background: T-cell immune reconstitution after TCRalphabeta/CD19-depleted allogeneic hematopoietic cell transplantation in children was quantitatively tracked in the study by means of TCR repertoire profiling.

Between the V and J ends, shortened by 11 bases and 13 bases respectively, the junction contains 15 bases. The germline V gene (reference sequence) yields SEHNR for CDR1 and FQNEAQ for CDR2. The CDR3 holds 10 amino acids from the cysteine to the phenylalanine. Only CDR3 DNA remains: 30 bases, in frame from the first base. This clonotype was detected a few times. This receptor's antigen is unknown. No quality values exist for individual bases; no much larger clone is one base distant. Receptors were amplified or captured by PCR. The data were produced on an Illumina HiSeq 2500. To normalize quantification of the TCRbeta repertoire, the TCR libraries were built with molecular barcoding that relied on unique molecular identifiers. The raw public data were reprocessed by TCRdb itself: fastp quality trimming at Q25, MiXCR clonotype calling, in-frame beta chains only. Entries that share a CDR3 protein sequence are merged under the most common genes and DNA. This sample comprises 100,000 or so distinct CDR3 sequences, more than 10% of them detected only once. The top ten constitute approximately 15% of the sample.

The clonotype was recovered from a human donor who donated a stem cell graft to a child with inherited bone marrow failure. The material was PBMCs from the stem cell graft donor, obtained from the stem cell graft. Here the chain combines TRBV7-9 and TRBJ2-1; no D gene can be assigned with confidence. The CDR3 protein sequence reads: CAVTATPQFF. The DNA sequence reads TGTGCCGTAACAGCGACCCCTCAGTTCTTC.